This T cell receptor beta chain was recorded in a study of blood T cell repertoires in COVID-19 (dated by TCRdb to about 2020). About the study as a whole: The collaborator samples originated in the United States, Italy and Spain and spanned the acute and convalescent phases of COVID-19. The prospective study material was composed of cDNA or gDNA derived from T cells, B-cell-depleted T cells, or PBMCs. Deeply sampled blood TCRbeta repertoires from subjects exposed to, actively infected with, or recovered from COVID-19 were included in the dataset. The repertoires were released in a freely available public database intended as a resource for research on the immune response to SARS-CoV-2. The samples were drawn from two sources: the first 160 participants of the ongoing ImmuneRACE study, and 1,200 or so subjects contributed by 6 global collaborators. Sample metadata almost always included a de-identified subject ID, COVID-19 status, age in years and sex. Where available, HLA class I and class II types were obtained from metadata supplied by the sample provider rather than from assay-based typing.

Points the paper makes about the study in general: The amount of clinical and demographic metadata varied by source and participant and was provided uncurated.

After removal of 6 bases from V and 5 bases from J, the junction retains 12 bases not matched to a gene. The germline V gene encodes CDR1 SGDLS and CDR2 YYNGEE. The CDR3 spans 16 residues, from the cysteine through the phenylalanine. Just the 48-base CDR3 DNA is kept, in frame starting at base 1. TCRbeta CDR3 regions were amplified from genomic DNA using the immunoSEQ Assay, a bias-controlled multiplex PCR. In the authors' own workflow: The number of nucleated cells in each sample was estimated by amplification of reference gene primers within the assay. To quantify the absolute abundance of each unique TCRbeta CDR3 rearrangement, sequence reads were collapsed and filtered. Productive Simpson clonality was computed per sample as the square root of Simpson's diversity index over productive rearrangements. TCRdb holds this immuneACCESS table with in-frame rearrangements only. Some clones are missing; in checked studies, unresolved V genes explain under half, and the rest has no known cause. The V and J calls and the clone size are those of that table, but D and trimming were determined from the DNA. The sample table records 350,000 to 450,000 clones; over 85% of these occur just once. The ten largest clones take up around 1.7% of the sample.

In the prospective study, participants were roughly 18 to 100 years old, resided in about 25 geographic areas of the United States, and were enrolled through a virtual design. Cohort assignment in the prospective study relied on participant-reported clinical history from a screening survey and a study questionnaire. Recovered participants in ImmuneRACE Cohort 3 were defined as having two consecutive negative NP/OP PCR tests, clearance from a healthcare professional, or resolution of symptoms. Mobile phlebotomists in the prospective study collected whole blood, serum and a nasopharyngeal or oropharyngeal swab from every participant. Over a roughly 2-month period, participants in the prospective study had the option of providing additional blood draws and questionnaires. Prospective study blood samples were shipped either frozen or at room temperature before DNA extraction. Of note for this clone: The specificity of this receptor is unknown. No much larger clone exists at a distance of one base, and base qualities are not known.

The sequence came from a woman in her thirties who had recovered from COVID-19. The source material was PBMCs or T cells enriched from blood (not recorded which). The receptor chain draws on TRBV9 and TRBJ2-3, with 10 bases aligning to TRBD2. The sequenced DNA is TGTGCCAGCACAAAGGCGAGCGGGAGGGCCGAAGATACGCAGTATTTT. The translation is CASTKASGRAEDTQYF.